Below are 30 T cell receptor beta chains sequenced from a single sample in a study of tumor and adjacent non-tumor tissue in lung cancer. RNA was extracted from bulk tissue without any cell sorting. A modified ARM-PCR protocol with three rounds of nested PCR amplified TCRbeta. In TCRdb, the multiplex PCR reads were re-called with MiXCR into one record per CDR3 protein. Counted here are approximately 75,000 distinct CDR3 sequences, roughly 80% occurring once; the ten biggest clones make up about an eighth. The sequenced material came from lung tumor tissue. The receptor source for this set is a woman aged 45 to 65 with non-small cell lung cancer.

The chain uses TRBV20-1 and TRBJ2-3; D remains ambiguous. The CDR3 runs 12 residues. Germline V gene data show CDR1 as DFQATT and CDR2 as SNEGSKA (reference sequence). V lost 5 bases, J lost 2 bases, and 8 bases lay in between. The CDR3 DNA follows: TGCAGTGCTCTCGGATCCACAGATACGCAGTATTTT. Protein: CSALGSTDTQYF.

In this sample, this clonotype is medium-sized. The V gene is TRBV5-5, the J gene TRBJ2-7; TRBD2 matches 11 bases. With V trimmed by 6 bases and J by 6 bases, 8 bases remained unmatched. Germline V gives CDR1 SGHKS, CDR2 YYEKEE (reference sequence). CDR3 length: 14 residues. CDR3 nucleotides: TGTGCCAGCAACTTCAGGACTAGCGGGTTCGAGCAGTACTTC. Its protein is CASNFRTSGFEQYF.

Concerning this clonotype: Its ends do not fully match the called genes, so a read error is possible. The chain couples TRBV28 to TRBJ2-2; D uncertain. The CDR3 has 16 amino acids. Germline lookup yields CDR1 MDHEN and CDR2 SYDVKM. CDR3 loop: CTSSLETRAVTGELFF. CDR3 DNA: TGTACCAGCAGTTTAGAGACAAGGGCGGTCACCGGGGAGCTGTTTTTT.

This clonotype is termed medium-sized (0.01 to 0.1%). The J gene is TRBJ2-3, the V gene TRBV12-3 or TRBV12-4; TRBD2 might be the D (6 bases). The CDR3 spans 13 residues. V was pared by 6 bases and J by 4 bases, with 11 bases between. This chain's CDR3 is CASSIGTPDTQYF. As DNA, the CDR3 is TGTGCCAGCAGCATCGGGACTCCAGATACGCAGTATTTT.

The gene calls are TRBV5-6 and TRBJ2-1; TRBD2 aligns across 7 bases. Germline V CDR1 and CDR2: SGHDT, YYEEEE. The CDR3 totals 17 residues. This CDR3 is CTSSSWDYQLRYNEQFF. CDR3 nucleotides: TGTACTAGCAGCTCCTGGGACTACCAGCTAAGGTACAATGAGCAGTTCTTC.

This sequence joins TRBV11-2 and TRBJ2-7; maybe TRBD2 (5 bases). This CDR3 has 17 residues. CDR1 and CDR2 from the germline V gene are SGHAT and FQNNGV. V dropped 5 bases and J dropped 7 bases, with 27 bases sitting between them. The CDR3 nucleotides read TGTGCCAGCAGCCCCCGGACTGGCGAGAGAGCATTGTGGGAGCAGTACTTC. Translation: CASSPRTGERALWEQYF.

About this clonotype itself: Sequence at one end of the junction differs from germline and may be a read error. This chain links TRBV5-1 with TRBJ1-1; TRBD1 might be the D (6 bases). The CDR3 contains 13 residues. The V gene's germline CDR1 is SGHRS and CDR2 YFSETQ. CDR3 amino acids: CTSSFNTGSIAFF. CDR3 nucleotide sequence: TGCACCAGCAGCTTCAACACAGGGAGCATTGCTTTCTTT.

V usage is TRBV30 and J usage is TRBJ2-5; maybe TRBD2 (5 bases). Germline CDR1 reads GTSNPN; CDR2 reads SVGIG (reference sequence). This CDR3 region has 14 residues. Trimming removed 4 bases from V and 0 bases from J, with 12 bases in between. The CDR3 is CAWTSGLHQETQYF. CDR3 nucleotides: TGTGCCTGGACCTCGGGATTGCACCAAGAGACCCAGTACTTC.

For this clonotype: One end of the junction is discordant with germline, which a read error may explain. This chain uses TRBV4-1 with TRBJ2-7, with TRBD2 matching over 9 bases. This CDR3 has 16 amino acids. Germline CDR1 and CDR2: MGHRA and YSYEKL. For the CDR3, the DNA is TGCACCAGCAGCCAAGAAGTGCCCCTAGCGGGAACCGAGCAGTATTTC. As protein: CTSSQEVPLAGTEQYF.

Comment on this clonotype: The junction differs from germline at one of its ends, possibly a read error. The chain uses TRBV6-1 and TRBJ1-1; D unclear. CDR1 is MNHNS and CDR2 is SASEGT in the germline V gene. The CDR3 is made up of 13 amino acids. The CDR3 region has the DNA TGTGCCAGCACTCGGAAAGAGAACAATGAAGCTTTCTTT. Its protein product is CASTRKENNEAFF.

In DNA form, the CDR3 reads TGTGCCAGCAGCTTTGGTGTGGGAGAGAGCAAGTACTTC. Encoded protein: CASSFGVGESKYF. The chain recombines TRBV11-3 with TRBJ2-5; possibly TRBD2 for D (5 bases). Trimming left V 3 bases short and J 12 bases short, with 17 bases between. Germline V gene sequence: CDR1 SGHNT, CDR2 YENEEA. The CDR3 length is 13 residues.

This clonotype was counted at least ten times. The chain combines TRBV6-5 with TRBJ1-4, with 9 positions matching TRBD1. The CDR3 totals 20 residues. CDR1 and CDR2 from the germline V gene are MNHEY and SVGAGI. Trimming at V came to 0 bases and at J to 4 bases, leaving 15 bases not matched to a gene. CDR3 loop: CASSYSMGLGTGPLNEKLFF. DNA for the CDR3: TGTGCCAGCAGTTACTCGATGGGCCTCGGGACAGGGCCTCTTAATGAAAAACTGTTTTTT.

About this clonotype itself: Sequence at one end of the junction differs from germline and may be a read error. V gene TRBV20-1 combines with J gene TRBJ2-7; 8 nucleotides match TRBD1. Germline CDR1 reads DFQATT; CDR2 reads SNEGSKA (reference sequence). This CDR3 is 15 amino acids long. The CDR3 coding sequence is TGCACTGCTAGGTCCCCCGGGACAGGAGTCTACGACCAGTATTTC. Its protein is CTARSPGTGVYDQYF.

The table lists this clonotype with a few counts. The chain has TRBV28 and TRBJ2-7, with TRBD1 matching over 9 bases. CDR1 is MDHEN, CDR2 SYDVKM, per germline. CDR3 length: 13 amino acids. J lost 6 bases, V lost 7 bases, and 7 bases had no gene match. CDR3 in amino acids: CASTSNRGREQYF. The DNA for the CDR3 is TGTGCCAGCACCAGTAACAGGGGGCGCGAGCAGTACTTC.

With respect to this clonotype: One junction end does not reproduce the germline sequence, and a read error may be involved. The chain links TRBV10-2 to TRBJ2-1; D is possibly TRBD2 (5 bases). Germline CDR1 is WSHSY and CDR2 is SAAADI. The CDR3 consists of 15 residues. The CDR3 sequence: CASRDLLEQYDEHFF. The CDR3 DNA follows: TGCGCCAGCAGGGACCTACTAGAGCAGTACGATGAGCATTTCTTC.

This clonotype has a handful of counts. The chain couples TRBV9 to TRBJ2-7; no clear D. The CDR3 sequence is 15 residues long. Per germline, CDR1 SGDLS and CDR2 YYNGEE. Trimming shortened V by 0 bases and J by 0 bases, and 10 bases separated the two germline ends. The CDR3 DNA follows: TGTGCCAGCAGCGTAGATTATCGGACCTCCTACGAGCAGTACTTC. Its protein product is CASSVDYRTSYEQYF.

A note on this clonotype: One junction end does not reproduce the germline sequence, and a read error may be involved. V usage is TRBV11-2 and J usage is TRBJ2-7, with D perhaps assigned TRBD1 or TRBD2 (5 bases each). Germline CDR1 and CDR2: SGHAT and FQNNGV. This CDR3 is built from 15 residues. In DNA, the CDR3 is TGTGCCAGCAACTTAATGTGGGGGAGTTCCTACGCGCAGTACTTC. As protein: CASNLMWGSSYAQYF.

V is TRBV29-1 and J is TRBJ2-5; D is unresolved. The ends were cut back, 6 bases at V and 0 bases at J, with 17 bases in the middle. CDR1 and CDR2 from the germline V gene are SQVTM and ANQGSEA. The CDR3 consists of 15 residues. Here the CDR3 DNA reads TGCAGCGTGGTGGGCCGTTTAGTGCACCAAGAGACCCAGTACTTC. Translating gives CSVVGRLVHQETQYF.

V usage is TRBV29-1 and J usage is TRBJ2-5; D unresolved. This CDR3 is built from 14 residues. The V gene lost 6 bases and the J gene lost 2 bases, with 16 bases spanning the gap. CDR1 is SQVTM and CDR2 is ANQGSEA in the germline V gene. The CDR3 is CSVAVGKLQETQYF. The CDR3 bases are TGCAGCGTCGCCGTAGGAAAACTTCAAGAGACCCAGTACTTC.

Details on this clonotype: Germline is not matched at one junction end, which may reflect a read error. This chain links TRBV11-1 with TRBJ1-2; D might be TRBD1 (5 bases). The CDR3 loop spans 13 amino acids. The germline V gene has CDR1 SGHAT and CDR2 FQDESV (reference sequence). The CDR3 region has the DNA TGTGCCGGCAGCTCAAGGGGAACGTGGGACTACACCTTC. Amino acids: CAGSSRGTWDYTF.

As to this clonotype: One junction end does not reproduce the germline sequence, and a read error may be involved. V is TRBV30 and J is TRBJ2-6, with D perhaps matching TRBD1 (5 bases). Germline CDR1 reads GTSNPN; CDR2 reads SVGIG (reference sequence). The CDR3 extends over 19 amino acids. This CDR3 reads CAWSVSGQTGRSGANVMTF. CDR3 coding DNA: TGTGCCTGGAGTGTAAGTGGTCAGACGGGCCGCTCTGGGGCCAACGTCATGACTTTC.

Notes on this clonotype: At one end, the junction sequence differs from germline, possibly due to a read error. The J gene is TRBJ2-7, the V gene TRBV11-3; D is undetermined. The CDR3 spans 14 residues. The germline CDR1 and CDR2 sequences are SGHNT and YENEEA. CDR3 loop: CVSSLGYSSAEQYF. Written as DNA, the CDR3 is TGTGTCAGCAGCTTAGGCTATTCATCGGCAGAGCAGTACTTC.

Turning to this clonotype: As the CDR3 is not closed by the conserved phenylalanine or tryptophan, this likely results from a read error. The chain has TRBV11-2 and TRBJ2-3; 8 nucleotides match TRBD1. Germline CDR1 is SGHAT and CDR2 is FQNNGV. The CDR3 is 13 amino acids. DNA for the CDR3: TGTACCAGCAGCTTAGACAGGGGAGATACGCAGTATTCC. Residues: CTSSLDRGDTQYS.

This clonotype was detected a few times. Sequence at one end of the junction differs from germline and may be a read error. The J gene is TRBJ2-5, the V gene TRBV5-4; D gene unclear. This CDR3 region has 12 residues. Germline loops: CDR1 SGHNT, CDR2 YYREEE (reference sequence). The DNA for the CDR3 is TGTACCAGCAGCCCTAATCGGGAGACCCAGTACTTC. Residues: CTSSPNRETQYF.

In this sample, this clonotype turned up many times. This chain links TRBV28 with TRBJ2-5, with 9 bases lining up with TRBD2. Trimming at V came to 3 bases and at J to 5 bases, leaving 4 bases not matched to a gene. There are 14 residues in the CDR3. Germline CDR1 MDHEN, CDR2 SYDVKM. The CDR3 nucleotides read TGTGCCAGCAGTTTTAGCGGGAGCAGGGAGACCCAGTACTTC. It yields the protein CASSFSGSRETQYF. Combining the CDR3 with reference TRBV28 and TRBJ2-5 gives the whole variable domain DVKVTQSSRYLVKRTGEKVFLECVQDMDHENMFWYRQDPGLGLRLIYFSYDVKMKEKGDIPEGYSVSREKKERFSLILESASTNQTSMYLCASSFSGSRETQYFGPGTRLLVL.

For this clonotype: Its ends do not fully match the called genes, so a read error is possible. V gene TRBV5-1 combines with J gene TRBJ2-4; D possibly corresponds to TRBD2 (6 bases). CDR3 length: 14 residues. Germline V lookup: CDR1 SGHRS, CDR2 YFSETQ. The CDR3 nucleotides are TGTGCCAGCATCTTGGGTGACGGAGGGGACATTCAGTACTTC. It yields the protein CASILGDGGDIQYF.

This clonotype was seen many times. The rearrangement joins TRBV30 to TRBJ2-7, with D possibly being TRBD1 or TRBD2 (5 bases each). Germline V CDR1 and CDR2: GTSNPN, SVGIG (reference sequence). V was cut by 1 base and J by 7 bases, with 23 bases left in between. This CDR3 has 16 residues. DNA of the CDR3: TGTGCCTGGAGTGCCCGCTTCGGGACGGCTACTAGGGAGCAGTACTTC. Residues: CAWSARFGTATREQYF.

The chain combines TRBV20-1 with TRBJ2-5; D is uncertain. The CDR3 contains 13 residues. The V gene's germline CDR1 is DFQATT and CDR2 SNEGSKA (reference sequence). V was pared by 5 bases and J by 7 bases, with 17 bases between. For the CDR3, the DNA is TGCAGTGCTTTACACAGTGCCATAGGGACCCAGTACTTC. It specifies CSALHSAIGTQYF.

Points on this clonotype: A read error is possible here, since a much larger clone lies one base away. The conserved phenylalanine or tryptophan is not found at the CDR3 terminus, so this likely reflects a read error. The chain links TRBV7-2 to TRBJ1-6, with D unclear. Germline assignment: CDR1 SGHTA and CDR2 FQGNSA. The CDR3 totals 15 residues. The germline V and J ends were trimmed by 2 bases and 2 bases, with 7 bases remaining between them. Here the CDR3 DNA reads TGTGCCAGCAGCTTACTCGAAGCCTATAATTCACCCCTCCACTAT. Its translation: CASSLLEAYNSPLHY.

Comment on this clonotype: An end of the junction does not agree with germline; a read error may underlie this. V and J are TRBV20-1 and TRBJ2-7; a weak D match, TRBD1 (6 bases). Germline V CDR1 and CDR2: DFQATT, SNEGSKA (reference sequence). The length of the CDR3 is 13 residues. This chain's CDR3 is CSARRTESYVQYF. In DNA form, the CDR3 reads TGCAGTGCCCGAAGGACAGAGTCCTACGTGCAGTACTTC.